The 17 T cell receptor beta chains listed next were all sequenced from one sample in a study of control samples from healthy donors and cancer patients. This table comes from immunoSEQ multiplex PCR, and its TCRdb copy is limited to in-frame clones, with some not included. This table holds around 140,000 clones, 89% found once. The specimen sequenced was PBMCs. These receptors all stem from a man over 45 with head and neck cancer.

This clone has just a few counts. This chain joins TRBV20-1 and TRBJ1-5; D perhaps matches TRBD1 (5 bases). The CDR3 consists of 13 residues. Germline V gene lookup returns CDR1 DFQATT and CDR2 SNEGSKA (reference sequence). The V gene lost 3 bases and the J gene lost 7 bases, with 13 bases spanning the gap. For the CDR3, the DNA is TGCAGTGCTAGTTATCAGGGCGACCAGCCCCAGCATTTT. This codes for CSASYQGDQPQHF.

This chain links TRBV3-1 (or the pseudogene TRBV3-2) with TRBJ1-4; D possibly corresponds to TRBD1 (5 bases). CDR3 size: 16 residues. CDR1 is LGHDT, CDR2 YNNKEL, per germline (reference sequence). The V and J ends lost 2 bases and 3 bases respectively, with 13 bases between them. The CDR3 nucleotides are TGTGCCAGCAGCCAAAACCTCATGGGGGCTAATGAAAAACTGTTTTTT. Protein product: CASSQNLMGANEKLFF.

This clone appeared once. The CDR3 bases are TGTGCTAGTGGTCTTAGCGGGAATGAGCAGTTCTTC. It yields the protein CASGLSGNEQFF. The rearrangement uses TRBV12-5 and TRBJ2-1, with TRBD2 matching 7 bases. V was pared by 5 bases and J by 7 bases, with 2 bases of the junction left unmatched. Germline V lookup: CDR1 LGHNT, CDR2 FRNRAP. The CDR3 is 12 amino acids. Filled out from reference TRBV12-5 and TRBJ2-1, the complete variable domain reads DARVTQTPRHKVTEMGQEVTMRCQPILGHNTVFWYRQTMMQGLELLAYFRNRAPLDDSGMPKDRFSAEMPDATLATLKIQPSEPRDSAVYFCASGLSGNEQFFGPGTRLTVL.

The chain employs TRBV14 and TRBJ2-7; 7 bases are a match to TRBD1. V was clipped by 4 bases and J by 4 bases; unmatched bases: 7. The CDR3 is 14 amino acids. From germline, CDR1 is SGHDN and CDR2 FVKESK. This CDR3 is CASSLRTGEYEQYF. Written as DNA, the CDR3 is TGTGCCAGCAGCCTCCGGACAGGAGAATACGAGCAGTACTTC.

The CDR3 sequence is CSVGLNNRDNEQFF. The CDR3 DNA reads as TGCAGCGTCGGACTAAATAACAGGGACAATGAGCAGTTCTTC. The chain has TRBV29-1 and TRBJ2-1, with D possibly called TRBD1 or TRBD2 (6 bases each). V dropped 6 bases and J dropped 5 bases, with 17 bases sitting between them. The germline V gene has CDR1 SQVTM and CDR2 ANQGSEA. The CDR3 has 14 residues.

V and J are TRBV30 and TRBJ1-3; the D is unclear. Germline assignment: CDR1 GTSNPN and CDR2 SVGIG (reference sequence). The V and J ends lost 5 bases and 8 bases respectively, with 22 bases between them. The CDR3 is 15 amino acids. CDR3 protein: CAWEPTDGRQDTIYF. DNA for the CDR3: TGTGCCTGGGAGCCCACGGACGGACGTCAGGACACCATATATTTT.

This chain links TRBV12-5 with TRBJ2-1, with 10 bases aligning to TRBD2. With V trimmed by 2 bases and J by 3 bases, 19 bases remained unmatched. Germline lookup yields CDR1 LGHNT and CDR2 FRNRAP. The CDR3 consists of 21 residues. In DNA form, the CDR3 reads TGTGCTAGTGGTTTGTTCCTTGGGACTAGCGCCGGGGGGGGCATCTACAATGAGCAGTTCTTC. Its protein product is CASGLFLGTSAGGGIYNEQFF. Full variable domain (remainder filled in from reference TRBV12-5 and TRBJ2-1): DARVTQTPRHKVTEMGQEVTMRCQPILGHNTVFWYRQTMMQGLELLAYFRNRAPLDDSGMPKDRFSAEMPDATLATLKIQPSEPRDSAVYFCASGLFLGTSAGGGIYNEQFFGPGTRLTVL.

The chain joins TRBV27 to TRBJ1-1; no definite D call. V lost 5 bases, J lost 2 bases, and 12 bases lay in between. This CDR3 is built from 14 residues. CDR1 MNHEY and CDR2 SMNVEV come from the germline V gene (reference sequence). CDR3 nucleotides: TGTGCCAGCAGTCAGTGGACGGGTAACACTGAAGCTTTCTTT. This codes for CASSQWTGNTEAFF.

This clone has just one count. One end of the junction does not line up with germline, which may come from a read error. The chain is built from TRBV5-5 and TRBJ1-1; D is possibly TRBD1 (5 bases). Germline-derived CDR1 and CDR2 are SGHKS and YYEKEE (reference sequence). The CDR3 consists of 17 residues. The CDR3 loop is CATSFWGGGLGDTEAFF. For the CDR3, the DNA is TGTGCCACCAGCTTCTGGGGGGGAGGTCTCGGGGACACTGAAGCTTTCTTT.

The gene calls are TRBV27 and TRBJ2-3; D call uncertain. This CDR3 has 14 amino acids. The germline gives CDR1 MNHEY, CDR2 SMNVEV (reference sequence). V dropped 0 bases and J dropped 2 bases, with 6 bases sitting between them. The CDR3 region is CASSLSLLTDTQYF. CDR3 coding DNA: TGTGCCAGCAGTTTATCACTCCTCACAGATACGCAGTATTTT.

The table lists this clone with a count of one. The chain joins TRBV2 to TRBJ2-1, with 7 positions matching TRBD1. From germline, CDR1 is SNHLY and CDR2 FYNNEI. With 8 bases clipped from V and 1 base from J, the junction kept 8 bases outside the gene matches. The CDR3 covers 15 residues. CDR3 region: CASLKGAMSYNEQFF. DNA of the CDR3: TGTGCCAGCCTAAAGGGGGCCATGTCCTACAATGAGCAGTTCTTC.

V and J are TRBV5-1 and TRBJ2-2; the D is unclear. This CDR3 region has 14 residues. V dropped 0 bases and J dropped 6 bases, with 9 bases sitting between them. Germline values: CDR1 SGHRS, CDR2 YFSETQ. CDR3 amino acids: CASSLARAPGELFF. The CDR3 coding sequence is TGCGCCAGCAGCTTGGCCAGAGCGCCCGGGGAGCTGTTTTTT.

J is TRBJ1-6 and V is TRBV28, with unresolved D. This CDR3 has 15 amino acids. Between the trimmed V and J ends, which lost 3 bases and 4 bases, there was a span of 10 bases. Germline V gene sequence: CDR1 MDHEN, CDR2 SYDVKM. The chain's CDR3 is CASSFDERYNSPLHF. CDR3 in DNA: TGTGCCAGCAGTTTTGATGAGCGATATAATTCACCCCTCCACTTT.

The rearrangement links TRBV11-2 to TRBJ1-4; D uncertain. Germline lookup yields CDR1 SGHAT and CDR2 FQNNGV. V lost 1 base and J lost 4, with 7 bases in between. The CDR3 spans 14 residues. The CDR3 loop reads CASSLGTGNEKLFF. CDR3 nucleotide sequence: TGTGCCAGCAGCTTAGGGACGGGTAATGAAAAACTGTTTTTT. The full variable domain, completed using reference TRBV11-2 and TRBJ1-4, is EAGVAQSPRYKIIEKRQSVAFWCNPISGHATLYWYQQILGQGPKLLIQFQNNGVVDDSQLPKDRFSAERLKGVDSTLKIQPAKLEDSAVYLCASSLGTGNEKLFFGSGTQLSVL.

This chain joins TRBV7-2 and TRBJ2-7; 7 nucleotides agree with TRBD1. Germline values: CDR1 SGHTA, CDR2 FQGNSA. After removal of 6 bases from V and 7 bases from J, the junction contained 9 bases not matched to a gene. CDR3 length: 13 amino acids. The CDR3 region is CASRNRDRGEQYF. The CDR3 DNA reads TGTGCCAGCAGAAACCGGGACAGAGGAGAGCAGTACTTC.

The chain combines TRBV7-9 with TRBJ2-1; TRBD1 aligns across 7 bases. The CDR3 loop spans 17 amino acids. J was trimmed by 8 bases and V by 0 bases; bases with no gene match: 13. Per the germline V gene, CDR1 is SEHNR and CDR2 is FQNEAQ (reference sequence). The CDR3 is CASSLAEGTGAFDEQFF. As DNA, the CDR3 is TGTGCCAGCAGCTTAGCCGAGGGAACAGGGGCCTTCGATGAGCAGTTCTTC. Complete variable domain (other parts from reference TRBV7-9 and TRBJ2-1): DTGVSQNPRHKITKRGQNVTFRCDPISEHNRLYWYRQTLGQGPEFLTYFQNEAQLEKSRLLSDRFSAERPKGSFSTLEIQRTEQGDSAMYLCASSLAEGTGAFDEQFFGPGTRLTVL.

This clone was recorded only once. The chain has TRBV30 and TRBJ1-6; 8 bases line up with TRBD1. The CDR3 is 10 amino acids. With 3 bases clipped from V and 19 bases from J, the junction kept 5 bases outside the gene matches. Germline V lookup: CDR1 GTSNPN, CDR2 SVGIG (reference sequence). DNA of the CDR3: TGTGCCTGGAGAGGGGACAGGCAGCACTTT. It yields the protein CAWRGDRQHF.